This T cell receptor beta chain emerged from a study of cytotoxic CD8 clonotypes in ibrutinib-treated CLL. About the study: Among the patients, about a dozen presented as relapsed/refractory and around 16 as treatment-naive; approximately 17 showed unmutated IGHV. Overall, some 25 responses were partial and 2 complete; following median roughly 70 months, approximately 15 patients stayed remitted and approximately 12 progressed.

CDR1 and CDR2 (germline): MNHEY, SMNVEV (reference sequence). V was clipped by 1 base and J by 2 bases; unmatched bases: 13. The CDR3 extends over 18 amino acids. Using immunoSEQ multiplex PCR, the repertoire was profiled, and TCRdb retains in-frame clones only, with some absent. Among a few hundred thousand clones listed, around four fifths were seen once. This clone was seen a single time. Sample: PBMCs, taken before ibrutinib treatment. The rearrangement uses TRBV27 and TRBJ2-7; 8 bases agree with TRBD2. The clonotype comes from a human donor with chronic lymphocytic leukemia. CDR3 DNA: TGTGCCAGCAGTTTATTTCGGCCCGGACTAGCCGCGACCTACGAGCAGTACTTC. Encoded protein: CASSLFRPGLAATYEQYF.